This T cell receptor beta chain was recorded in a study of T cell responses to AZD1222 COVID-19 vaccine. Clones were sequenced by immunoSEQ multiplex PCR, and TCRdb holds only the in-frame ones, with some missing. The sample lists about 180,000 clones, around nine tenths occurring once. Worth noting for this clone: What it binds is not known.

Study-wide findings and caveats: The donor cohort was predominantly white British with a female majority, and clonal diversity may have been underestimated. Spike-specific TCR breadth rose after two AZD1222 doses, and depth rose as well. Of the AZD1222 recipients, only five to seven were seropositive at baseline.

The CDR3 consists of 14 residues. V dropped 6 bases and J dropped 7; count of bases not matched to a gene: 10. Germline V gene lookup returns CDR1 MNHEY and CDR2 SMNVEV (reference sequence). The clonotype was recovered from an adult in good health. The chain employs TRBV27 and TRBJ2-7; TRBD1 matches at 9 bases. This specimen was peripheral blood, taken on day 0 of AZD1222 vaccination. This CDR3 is CASSPGQGIGEQYF. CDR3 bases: TGTGCCAGCAGCCCCGGACAGGGGATTGGAGAGCAGTACTTC.